This T cell receptor (beta chain) was obtained from a study of cytomegalovirus exposure and HLA in healthy donors. Separate from the approximately 650-subject first cohort, the roughly 120-subject validation cohort was the one that the donors belonged to. Trimming left V 2 bases short and J 0 bases short, with 5 bases between. Germline V gene sequence: CDR1 MGHDK, CDR2 SYGVNS. This CDR3 spans 14 amino acids. Assay: immunoSEQ multiplex PCR; the TCRdb copy retains only in-frame clones and omits some. The sample has roughly 350,000 clones; around 86% are singletons. Concerning this clone itself: Its antigen is still unknown.

Study observations and caveats: The study designated over 150 TCR beta chains cytomegalovirus-associated. According to a later analysis, TCR clusters from the first cohort tended to co-occur in the 120 or so validation repertoires. Per published reports, the classifier diagnosed cytomegalovirus status with high specificity and sensitivity.

This TCR derives from a woman under 30 in good health and CMV-seronegative. V is TRBV25-1 and J is TRBJ1-3; D not certain. Specimen: PBMCs. CDR3 sequence (DNA): TGTGCCAGCAGTGAAATATACTCTGGAAACACCATATATTTT. It specifies CASSEIYSGNTIYF.